This paragraph covers one T cell receptor beta chain sequence. Antigen: not known. This sample is part of a study of cytomegalovirus exposure and HLA in healthy donors. General study points: Rarity held for most TCR sequences, but there were some public TCRs that occurred in many donors. First-cohort TCR clusters were later found to tend to co-occur in the approximately 120 validation repertoires. The study listed under 200 cytomegalovirus-associated TCR beta chains.

The CDR3 length is 13 residues. Germline values: CDR1 GTSNPN, CDR2 SVGIG (reference sequence). V was cut by 2 bases and J by 1 base, with 8 bases left in between. The table came from immunoSEQ multiplex PCR; TCRdb's copy has only in-frame clones and leaves some out. The sample yields roughly 80,000 clones, roughly 90% seen once. Sequencing was done on a sample of PBMCs. This clonotype was sampled from a young man in good health and CMV-seronegative. This chain uses TRBV30 with TRBJ1-1; D gene ambiguous. The CDR3 DNA follows: TGTGCCTGGAGTTCGCTAAGGAACACTGAAGCTTTCTTT. Translation: CAWSSLRNTEAFF. The full variable domain, completed using reference TRBV30 and TRBJ1-1, is SQTIHQWPATLVQPVGSPLSLECTVEGTSNPNLYWYRQAAGRGLQLLFYSVGIGQISSEVPQNLSASRPQDRQFILSSKKLLLSDSGFYLCAWSSLRNTEAFFGQGTRLTVV.